This T cell receptor beta chain emerged from a study of blood T cell repertoires in COVID-19. Looking at the study overall: Donors in the United States, Italy and Spain gave samples during acute or convalescent COVID-19. PBMCs, B-cell-depleted T cells, or T cells were the source of the cDNA or gDNA that made up the material.

Germline CDR1 SGHTA, CDR2 FQGTGA. V lost 3 bases and J 4 bases, leaving 16 bases between the germline ends. The CDR3 extends over 16 amino acids. Per the study methods: Amplification of reference gene primers provided the estimated nucleated cell counts. Data came from immunoSEQ multiplex PCR; TCRdb stores just in-frame clones and leaves some out. The V and J calls and clone size are taken from that table; D and trimming were inferred from the DNA. The top ten clones hold roughly 1.7% of a sample with about 150,000 clones, over 60% of them seen once. This clone was seen once. Sequences were obtained from peripheral blood. This receptor was obtained from an elderly man with acute or convalescent COVID-19. The rearrangement uses TRBV7-3 and TRBJ2-4; a possible D gene is TRBD2 (6 bases). CDR3 sequence: CASSFQLAVGKNIQYF. Written as DNA, the CDR3 is TGTGCCAGCAGCTTTCAACTAGCCGTGGGTAAAAACATTCAGTACTTC.